The source of this T cell receptor (beta chain) is a study of blood T cell repertoires in COVID-19. As for the study in general: There were acute and convalescent COVID-19 samples, and they came from the United States, Italy and Spain.

The Seattle patients joined while their infection was active and were tracked longitudinally afterward. The CDR3 consists of 12 residues. CDR1 MNHNY and CDR2 SVGAGI come from the germline V gene (reference sequence). With 6 bases removed from V and 0 bases from J, the gap between germline ends came to 6 bases. In the source study's methods: Quantification of nucleated cells was approximated via reference gene primer amplification. TCRdb's copy holds only in-frame clones and misses some; the assay was immunoSEQ multiplex PCR. That table supplies the V and J calls and clone size; D and trimming were determined from the DNA. The top ten hold roughly 4% of the sample, which has over 100,000 clones, about 89% seen once.

The sample consisted of peripheral blood. This sequence originates from a man aged 60 to 75 with COVID-19, enrolled during active disease. The V call is TRBV6-6, the J call TRBJ2-7; D not resolved. CDR3 DNA: TGTGCCAGCAGCTCCAGCTCCTACGAGCAGTACTTC. It is translated as CASSSSSYEQYF.